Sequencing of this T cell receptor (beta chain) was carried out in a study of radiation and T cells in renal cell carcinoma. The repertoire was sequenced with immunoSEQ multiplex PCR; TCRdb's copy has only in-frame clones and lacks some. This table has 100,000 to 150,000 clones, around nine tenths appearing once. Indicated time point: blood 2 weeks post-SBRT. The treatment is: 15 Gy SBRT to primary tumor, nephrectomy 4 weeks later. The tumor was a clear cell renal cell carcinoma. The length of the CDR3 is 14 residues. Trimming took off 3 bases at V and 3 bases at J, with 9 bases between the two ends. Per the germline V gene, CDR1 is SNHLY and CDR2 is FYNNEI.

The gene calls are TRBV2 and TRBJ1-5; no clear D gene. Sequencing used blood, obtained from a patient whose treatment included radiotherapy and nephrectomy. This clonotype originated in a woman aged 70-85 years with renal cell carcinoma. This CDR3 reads CASSEARNNQPQHF. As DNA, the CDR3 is TGTGCCAGCAGTGAGGCACGGAACAATCAGCCCCAGCATTTT. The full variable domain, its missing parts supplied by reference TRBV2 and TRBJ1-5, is EPEVTQTPSHQVTQMGQEVILRCVPISNHLYFYWYRQILGQKVEFLVSFYNNEISEKSEIFDDQFSVERPDGSNFTLKIRSTKLEDSAMYFCASSEARNNQPQHFGDGTRLSIL.